The T cell receptor (beta chain) under discussion was sequenced for a study of blood T cells in healthy people across ages. The wider study: Template switching caught about one barcoded beta molecule for each two T cells.

Researchers report isolating at least 6 million PBMCs per sample. V lost 0 bases to trimming and J lost 10 bases, with 8 bases between them. Per the germline V gene, CDR1 is SGHDN and CDR2 is FVKESK. The CDR3 totals 12 residues. PCR was performed a second time for about 6 to 11 cycles using a sample-barcoded 5' primer and a J-beta primer mix. Using its own MiXCR run on the 5' RACE reads, TCRdb lists one record per CDR3 protein. Of 600,000 to 850,000 distinct CDR3 sequences listed, 25% are singletons. The sample was also linked to a second study, of T cells of mothers and their children. That study reports: Related mother-child pairs shared marginally more repertoire than unrelated pairs, though not significantly.

Source material: blood. The origin of this receptor is a boy between 10 and 17 years old in good health. The chain employs TRBV14 and TRBJ2-3; no reliable D call. This CDR3 reads CASSQDPGPQYF. The CDR3 nucleotides read TGTGCCAGCAGCCAAGATCCCGGCCCGCAGTATTTT. The whole variable domain, filled in from reference TRBV14 and TRBJ2-3, reads EAGVTQFPSHSVIEKGQTVTLRCDPISGHDNLYWYRRVMGKEIKFLLHFVKESKQDESGMPNNRFLAERTGGTYSTLKVQPAELEDSGVYFCASSQDPGPQYFGPGTRLTVL.